This is a list of T cell receptor beta chains from one sample in a study of Ad26.COV2.S vaccination and SARS-CoV-2 variants. Libraries were prepared by immunoSEQ multiplex PCR; TCRdb keeps only in-frame clonotypes and omits some of them. The repertoire holds roughly 390,000 clones, with around nine tenths as singletons. The sequenced sample was peripheral blood, obtained in a trial of Ad26.COV2.S vaccine versus placebo. These receptors all come from a person between 18 and 60 years old who received the Ad26.COV2.S COVID-19 vaccine or a placebo. Both conserved end residues are part of each CDR3. Each record gives: CDR3 length, V gene, clone size, J gene, D gene, CDR3 protein, CDR3 DNA. The D gene is left open where the match is weak. Size values are once, few and many counts, or a class for expanded clones, and some rows have none.

15	TRBV5-4	few	TRBJ1-6	-	CASSFNINPDSPLHF	TGTGCCAGCAGCTTTAACATCAACCCGGATTCACCCCTCCACTTT
14	TRBV5-1	-	TRBJ1-4	-	CASRRDYGNEKLFF	TGCGCCAGCCGTCGGGACTATGGAAACGAAAAACTGTTTTTT
14	TRBV7-9	-	TRBJ2-7	-	CASSPNSDSYEQYF	TGTGCCAGCAGCCCTAATTCGGACTCCTACGAGCAGTACTTC
16	TRBV11-1	-	TRBJ1-1	-	CASSKLRGTKNTEAFF	TGTGCCAGCAGCAAGCTCAGAGGGACCAAGAACACTGAAGCTTTCTTT
13	TRBV5-1	-	TRBJ2-5	-	CASRKGSQETQYF	TGCGCCAGCAGAAAGGGGAGCCAAGAGACCCAGTACTTC
15	TRBV2	once	TRBJ2-2	-	CASSGTPAYTGELFF	TGTGCCAGCAGCGGGACACCCGCCTACACCGGGGAGCTGTTTTTT
13	TRBV7-6	-	TRBJ1-2	-	CASSKGDGGSYTF	TGTGCCAGCAGCAAGGGGGACGGGGGTAGCTACACCTTC
16	TRBV3-1/TRBV3-2	-	TRBJ1-5	-	CASSQPPGVGNQPQHF	TGTGCCAGCAGCCAACCCCCAGGGGTTGGCAATCAGCCCCAGCATTTT
14	TRBV5-5	-	TRBJ1-1	TRBD1	CASSLRDRGTEAFF	TGTGCCAGCAGCTTGCGGGACAGGGGAACTGAAGCTTTCTTT
14	TRBV5-4	-	TRBJ2-3	-	CASSLQGATDTQYF	TGTGCCAGCAGCTTACAGGGCGCCACAGATACGCAGTATTTT
15	TRBV5-4	-	TRBJ1-1	-	CASSVGVGMNTEAFF	TGTGCCAGCAGCGTAGGGGTCGGCATGAACACTGAAGCTTTCTTT
18	TRBV7-9	-	TRBJ1-5	-	CATAALFGSAEENQPQHF	TGTGCCACTGCGGCGTTGTTCGGGTCGGCAGAAGAAAATCAGCCCCAGCATTTT
14	TRBV7-2	once	TRBJ2-5	-	CASSLGPREETQYF	TGTGCCAGCAGCTTAGGCCCCCGCGAAGAGACCCAGTACTTC
17	TRBV3-1/TRBV3-2	-	TRBJ2-1	TRBD2	CASSLWTSGGLYNEQFF	TGTGCCAGCAGCCTTTGGACTAGCGGGGGCCTATACAATGAGCAGTTCTTC
14	TRBV19	-	TRBJ2-4	-	CATNPRDGGNIQYF	TGTGCCACCAACCCCCGGGACGGGGGAAACATTCAGTACTTC
15	TRBV19	-	TRBJ1-5	-	CASTPGQTSNQPQHF	TGTGCCAGTACGCCCGGCCAGACTAGCAATCAGCCCCAGCATTTT
15	TRBV19	few	TRBJ1-1	-	CASSISPITHTEAFF	TGTGCCAGTAGTATAAGCCCCATAACCCACACTGAAGCTTTCTTT
15	TRBV2	-	TRBJ2-3	-	CASSPFVVSTDTQYF	TGTGCCAGCAGCCCCTTTGTGGTTAGCACAGATACGCAGTATTTT
15	TRBV9	-	TRBJ2-5	TRBD2	CASSVAAGRVETQYF	TGTGCCAGCAGCGTAGCAGCGGGGCGAGTAGAGACCCAGTACTTC
16	TRBV11-3	-	TRBJ2-3	TRBD1	CASSLGGGQGADTQYF	TGTGCCAGCAGCTTAGGAGGAGGACAGGGGGCAGATACGCAGTATTTT
15	TRBV11-2	-	TRBJ2-1	-	CASSLGRGPYNEQFF	TGTGCCAGCAGCTTGGGGCGGGGTCCTTACAATGAGCAGTTCTTC
13	TRBV7-6	-	TRBJ2-5	-	CASSLGGAPLQYF	TGTGCCAGCAGCTTAGGCGGGGCTCCCCTTCAGTACTTC